The 7 T cell receptor beta chains below were found in one sample sequenced in a study of OX40 agonist ivuxolimab in advanced cancers. Library generation was performed with the immunoSEQ multiplex PCR assay. The table was pulled from immuneACCESS by TCRdb, which kept in-frame rearrangements only. Such tables lose some clones; where checked, under half of the loss comes from unresolved V genes, and the rest has no known cause. The sample includes 70,000 to 95,000 clones, with 90% observed a single time. More than 0.6% of the sample lies in the top ten. The sample in question was CD4+ or CD8+ T cells sorted from blood, obtained in a trial of the OX40 agonist ivuxolimab. These receptors came from an adult with an advanced solid tumor such as melanoma, head and neck, liver or kidney cancer.

The table lists this clone with a count of one. This chain uses TRBV19 with TRBJ2-3; D might be TRBD1 (6 bases). Trimming pared 3 bases from V and 3 bases from J, leaving 16 bases between. Germline lookup yields CDR1 LNHDA and CDR2 SQIVND (reference sequence). CDR3 length equals 16 residues. CDR3 sequence: CASSMDSFPLTDTQYF. The CDR3 nucleotides are TGTGCCAGTAGTATGGACAGCTTCCCACTTACAGATACGCAGTATTTT.

The chain employs TRBV7-9 and TRBJ1-3, with no clear D. Trimming removed 3 bases from V and 6 bases from J, with 12 bases in between. The germline CDR1 and CDR2 sequences are SEHNR and FQNEAQ (reference sequence). This CDR3 is 14 amino acids long. In DNA, the CDR3 is TGTGCCAGCAGCTTTTCCTCCGGTGTAAACACCATATATTTT. Amino acid sequence: CASSFSSGVNTIYF. The full variable domain, with the rest looked up from reference TRBV7-9 and TRBJ1-3, is DTGVSQNPRHKITKRGQNVTFRCDPISEHNRLYWYRQTLGQGPEFLTYFQNEAQLEKSRLLSDRFSAERPKGSFSTLEIQRTEQGDSAMYLCASSFSSGVNTIYFGEGSWLTVV.

This sequence joins TRBV19 and TRBJ2-1, with 10 positions matching TRBD1. The CDR3 length is 15 residues. V was pared by 3 bases and J by 5 bases, with 4 bases of the junction left unmatched. CDR1 and CDR2 (germline): LNHDA, SQIVND (reference sequence). This CDR3 is CASSIGTGANNEQFF. The CDR3 coding sequence is TGTGCCAGTAGTATTGGGACAGGGGCCAACAATGAGCAGTTCTTC.

The chain recombines TRBV7-2 with TRBJ2-1; D is uncertain. Germline values: CDR1 SGHTA, CDR2 FQGNSA. Trimming left V 3 bases short and J 13 bases short, with 10 bases between. This CDR3 has 11 residues. The chain's CDR3 is CASSFGSPQFF. As DNA, the CDR3 is TGTGCCAGCAGCTTTGGGTCTCCCCAGTTCTTC.

V and J are TRBV6-5 and TRBJ1-5, with 10 positions matching TRBD1. The CDR3 length is 14 residues. CDR1 is MNHEY, CDR2 SVGAGI, per germline. The ends lost 6 bases at V and 6 bases at J; junction bases unmatched: 5. DNA for the CDR3: TGTGCCAGCAGCCACGACAGGGGGCGTCAGCCCCAGCATTTT. The encoded protein is CASSHDRGRQPQHF.

The chain employs TRBV4-3 and TRBJ2-2; D not certain. The CDR3 is 15 amino acids. Trimming left V 1 base short and J 5 bases short, with 11 bases between. The germline V gene has CDR1 LGHNA and CDR2 YSLEER. CDR3 in DNA: TGCGCCAGCAGCCAAGGAAGGCTCCCTACCGGGGAGCTGTTTTTT. This encodes CASSQGRLPTGELFF.

The chain couples TRBV19 to TRBJ1-5; a weak D match, TRBD1 (5 bases). The ends were cut back, 3 bases at V and 3 bases at J, with 15 bases in the middle. The CDR3 contains 16 residues. Per germline, CDR1 LNHDA and CDR2 SQIVND (reference sequence). CDR3 protein: CASSIPMGPDNQPQHF. In DNA form, the CDR3 reads TGTGCCAGTAGTATCCCGATGGGACCGGACAATCAGCCCCAGCATTTT.